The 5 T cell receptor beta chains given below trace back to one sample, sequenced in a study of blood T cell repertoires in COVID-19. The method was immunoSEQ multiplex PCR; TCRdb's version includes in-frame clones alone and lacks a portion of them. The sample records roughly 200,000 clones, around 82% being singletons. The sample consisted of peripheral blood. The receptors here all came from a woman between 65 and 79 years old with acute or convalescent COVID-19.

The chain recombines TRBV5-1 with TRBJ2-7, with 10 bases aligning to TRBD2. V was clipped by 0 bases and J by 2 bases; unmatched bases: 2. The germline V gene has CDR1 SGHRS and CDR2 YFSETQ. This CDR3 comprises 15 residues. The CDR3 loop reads CASSLGTSGAYEQYF. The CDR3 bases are TGCGCCAGCAGCTTGGGGACTAGCGGAGCCTACGAGCAGTACTTC.

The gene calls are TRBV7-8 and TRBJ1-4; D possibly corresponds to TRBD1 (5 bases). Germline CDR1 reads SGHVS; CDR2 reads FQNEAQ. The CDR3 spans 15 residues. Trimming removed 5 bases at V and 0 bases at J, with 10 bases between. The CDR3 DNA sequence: TGTGCCAGCAGCGCCGACAGATCAACTAATGAAAAACTGTTTTTT. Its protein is CASSADRSTNEKLFF.

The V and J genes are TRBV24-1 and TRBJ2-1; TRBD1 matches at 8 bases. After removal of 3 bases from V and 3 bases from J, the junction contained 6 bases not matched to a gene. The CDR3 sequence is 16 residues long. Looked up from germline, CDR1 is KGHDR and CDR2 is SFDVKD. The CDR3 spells CATSDATGEIYNEQFF. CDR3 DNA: TGTGCCACCAGTGATGCGACAGGGGAAATCTACAATGAGCAGTTCTTC.

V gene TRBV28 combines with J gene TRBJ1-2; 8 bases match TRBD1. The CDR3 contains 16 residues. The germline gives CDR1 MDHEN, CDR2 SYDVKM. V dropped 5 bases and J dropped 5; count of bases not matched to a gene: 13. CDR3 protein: CASSPPGGWGTYGYTF. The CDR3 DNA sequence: TGTGCCAGCAGTCCCCCAGGGGGCTGGGGTACGTATGGCTACACCTTC.

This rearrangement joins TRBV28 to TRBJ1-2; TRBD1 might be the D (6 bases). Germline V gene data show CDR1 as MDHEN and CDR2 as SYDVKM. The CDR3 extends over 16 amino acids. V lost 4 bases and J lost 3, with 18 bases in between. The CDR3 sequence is CASSSYSDSFDYGYTF. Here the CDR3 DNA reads TGTGCCAGCAGTTCGTATTCGGACAGCTTTGACTATGGCTACACCTTC.